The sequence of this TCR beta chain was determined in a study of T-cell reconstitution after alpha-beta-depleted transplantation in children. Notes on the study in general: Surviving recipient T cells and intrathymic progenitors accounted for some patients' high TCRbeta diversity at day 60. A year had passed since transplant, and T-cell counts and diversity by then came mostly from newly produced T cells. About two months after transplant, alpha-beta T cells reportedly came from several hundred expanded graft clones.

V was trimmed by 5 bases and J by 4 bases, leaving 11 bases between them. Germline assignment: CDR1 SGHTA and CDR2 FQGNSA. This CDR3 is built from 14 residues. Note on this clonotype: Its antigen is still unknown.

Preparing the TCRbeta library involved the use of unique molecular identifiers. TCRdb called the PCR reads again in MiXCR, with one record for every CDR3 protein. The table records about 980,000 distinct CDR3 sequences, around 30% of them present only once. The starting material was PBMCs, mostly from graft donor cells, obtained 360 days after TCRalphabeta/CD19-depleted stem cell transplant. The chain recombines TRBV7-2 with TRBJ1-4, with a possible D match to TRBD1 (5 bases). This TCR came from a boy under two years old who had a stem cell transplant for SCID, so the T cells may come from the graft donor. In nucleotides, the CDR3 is TGTGCCAGCAGCCGAGACAGCCATAATGAAAAACTGTTTTTT. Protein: CASSRDSHNEKLFF.